The sequence of this T cell receptor beta chain was determined in a study of Ad26.COV2.S vaccination and SARS-CoV-2 variants. Findings and caveats of the study: Spike-specific CD8+ and CD4+ T cell responses reportedly showed substantial breadth after vaccination.

TCRdb keeps only in-frame clones here, not all; method: immunoSEQ multiplex PCR. The table records over 110,000 clones, roughly 89% of them present only once. Details on this clone: Its matching antigen is unknown.

The origin of this receptor is a human donor who had recovered from COVID-19. The specimen comprised peripheral blood, sampled after recovery from COVID-19.

The CDR3 DNA follows: TGCGCCAGCAGCCAAGATCCGGCAGTACCTGAAGCTTTCTTT. It codes for CASSQDPAVPEAFF. This rearrangement joins TRBV4-3 to TRBJ1-1; D not certain. This CDR3 has 14 amino acids. Trimming removed 0 bases from V and 6 bases from J, with 11 bases in between. Per germline, CDR1 LGHNA and CDR2 YSLEER.